Each of the 32 T cell receptor beta chains below was sequenced from the same sample in a study of cytomegalovirus exposure and HLA in healthy donors. The primer mix had 60 Vbeta and 13 Jbeta primers. Measured with immunoSEQ multiplex PCR; TCRdb has only the in-frame clones, and not every one. The table lists tens of thousands of clones, about 70% of them singletons, with 9.5% to 13% in the top ten. Material: PBMCs. The receptors were gathered from a male donor in good health and CMV-seropositive.

The chain joins TRBV30 to TRBJ1-6, with a weak D call TRBD1 (6 bases). This CDR3 is built from 13 residues. Germline CDR1 reads GTSNPN; CDR2 reads SVGIG (reference sequence). With 4 bases removed from V and 7 bases from J, the gap between germline ends came to 11 bases. CDR3 sequence (DNA): TGTGCCTGGAAAGCACAGGGAAATTCACCCCTCCACTTT. It translates to CAWKAQGNSPLHF. Based on the CDR3 plus reference TRBV30 and TRBJ1-6, the full variable domain is SQTIHQWPATLVQPVGSPLSLECTVEGTSNPNLYWYRQAAGRGLQLLFYSVGIGQISSEVPQNLSASRPQDRQFILSSKKLLLSDSGFYLCAWKAQGNSPLHFGNGTRLTVT.

The chain recombines TRBV5-4 with TRBJ2-1; a weak D match, TRBD1 (6 bases). The V and J ends lost 5 bases and 2 bases respectively, with 11 bases between them. CDR1 SGHNT and CDR2 YYREEE come from the germline V gene (reference sequence). The CDR3 totals 14 residues. This CDR3 is CASRPGTPYNEQFF. DNA for the CDR3: TGTGCCAGCAGGCCCGGGACACCCTACAATGAGCAGTTCTTC.

By share, this clone ranks as hyperexpanded. V and J are TRBV5-6 and TRBJ1-3; TRBD1 matches at 8 bases. This CDR3 region has 17 residues. Trimming at V came to 0 bases and at J to 7 bases, leaving 12 bases not matched to a gene. Per germline, CDR1 SGHDT and CDR2 YYEEEE. CDR3 sequence (DNA): TGTGCCAGCAGCTTGGTTGAGACAGGGGACCGCAGCAACACCATATATTTT. This codes for CASSLVETGDRSNTIYF.

The V call is TRBV10-3, the J call TRBJ2-3; 9 positions match TRBD1. J lost 4 bases, V lost 8 bases, and 7 bases had no gene match. CDR1 and CDR2 from the germline V gene are ENHRY and SYGVKD. The CDR3 runs 14 residues. The CDR3 DNA sequence: TGTGCCATCCGCGAGGGACAGGGCTCAGATACGCAGTATTTT. Translation gives CAIREGQGSDTQYF.

This clone was observed once. This chain joins TRBV28 and TRBJ1-5; TRBD1 aligns across 9 bases. V gave up 2 bases and J gave up 6 bases; unmatched junction bases: 5. This CDR3 is built from 15 residues. CDR1 and CDR2 from the germline V gene are MDHEN and SYDVKM. Written as DNA, the CDR3 is TGTGCCAGCAGTTTAGCGGACAGGGGTGGTCAGCCCCAGCATTTT. Its translation is CASSLADRGGQPQHF.

In this sample, this clone turned up a few times. This chain connects TRBV7-3 to TRBJ2-5; 7 bases match TRBD2. The CDR3 consists of 15 residues. V shed 5 bases, J shed 2 bases, and the junction held 8 bases outside the gene matches. CDR1 is SGHTA and CDR2 is FQGTGA in the germline V gene. The DNA of the CDR3 is TGTGCCAGCAGCCCAACTAGCGCGGGGCAAGAGACCCAGTACTTC. This translates into CASSPTSAGQETQYF. The full variable domain, in which reference TRBV7-3 and TRBJ2-5 provide the parts outside the CDR3, is GAGVSQTPSNKVTEKGKYVELRCDPISGHTALYWYRQSLGQGPEFLIYFQGTGAADDSGLPNDRFFAVRPEGSVSTLKIQRTERGDSAVYLCASSPTSAGQETQYFGPGTRLLVL.

J is TRBJ2-3 and V is TRBV7-9, with 7 bases that match TRBD1. Trimming took 4 bases from V and 0 from J; bases not matched to a gene: 7. This CDR3 is built from 16 residues. Germline CDR1 is SEHNR and CDR2 is FQNEAQ (reference sequence). CDR3 sequence reads: CASSSRSTGSTDTQYF. The CDR3 DNA reads TGTGCCAGCAGCTCCAGATCGACAGGGAGCACAGATACGCAGTATTTT.

The rearrangement links TRBV7-3 to TRBJ2-2, with 11 bases matching TRBD2. Germline CDR1 is SGHTA and CDR2 is FQGTGA. V dropped 3 bases and J dropped 6; count of bases not matched to a gene: 3. The CDR3 has 15 residues. CDR3 residues: CASSFSGRAAGELFF. The CDR3 nucleotides read TGTGCCAGCAGCTTTAGCGGGAGGGCCGCCGGGGAGCTGTTTTTT.

The chain is built from TRBV27 and TRBJ1-6, with no clear D. There are 15 residues in the CDR3. Germline V gene sequence: CDR1 MNHEY, CDR2 SMNVEV (reference sequence). Trimming took 6 bases from V and 0 from J, leaving 9 bases between them. CDR3 DNA: TGTGCCAGCAGCCTAGCTAGCTCCTATAATTCACCCCTCCACTTT. It is translated as CASSLASSYNSPLHF.

The J gene is TRBJ1-4, the V gene TRBV19; TRBD1 might be the D (6 bases). Germline V lookup: CDR1 LNHDA, CDR2 SQIVND (reference sequence). CDR3 length: 15 residues. V was trimmed by 1 base and J by 3 bases, leaving 9 bases between them. The CDR3: CASSIVRGSNEKLFF. In DNA, the CDR3 is TGTGCCAGTAGTATAGTCAGGGGCTCTAATGAAAAACTGTTTTTT.

The rearrangement uses TRBV6-6 and TRBJ2-2; 9 nucleotides line up with TRBD1. CDR1 and CDR2 from the germline V gene are MNHNY and SVGAGI (reference sequence). V shed 2 bases, J shed 6 bases, and the junction held 4 bases outside the gene matches. This CDR3 contains 15 residues. This CDR3 is CASSYGGQGPGELFF. Written as DNA, the CDR3 is TGTGCCAGCAGTTACGGGGGACAGGGCCCCGGGGAGCTGTTTTTT.

This rearrangement joins TRBV30 to TRBJ2-2, with 7 bases fitting TRBD2. In germline, CDR1 is GTSNPN, CDR2 SVGIG (reference sequence). The CDR3 consists of 16 residues. V trimming: 2 bases; J trimming: 1 base; junction bases outside the gene matches: 7. DNA for the CDR3: TGTGCCTGGAGTCCCTTCCTAGCGGTGAACACCGGGGAGCTGTTTTTT. Its protein is CAWSPFLAVNTGELFF.

The J gene is TRBJ2-1, the V gene TRBV7-6, with D tentatively TRBD1 (5 bases). CDR1 and CDR2 (germline): SGHVS, FNYEAQ. This CDR3 is 13 amino acids long. Trimming shortened V by 3 bases and J by 10 bases, and 13 bases separated the two germline ends. This CDR3 reads CASSLEIRTEQFF. As DNA, the CDR3 is TGTGCCAGCAGCTTGGAAATAAGGACAGAGCAGTTCTTC.

The gene calls are TRBV14 and TRBJ2-1; 10 positions match TRBD2. Per germline, CDR1 SGHDN and CDR2 FVKESK. The CDR3 length is 15 residues. Trimming at V came to 1 base and at J to 9 bases, leaving 6 bases not matched to a gene. The CDR3 loop reads CASSQAASGRTEQFF. The DNA of the CDR3 is TGTGCCAGCAGCCAAGCGGCTAGCGGGAGAACTGAGCAGTTCTTC. The full variable domain, in which reference TRBV14 and TRBJ2-1 provide the parts outside the CDR3, is EAGVTQFPSHSVIEKGQTVTLRCDPISGHDNLYWYRRVMGKEIKFLLHFVKESKQDESGMPNNRFLAERTGGTYSTLKVQPAELEDSGVYFCASSQAASGRTEQFFGPGTRLTVL.

The chain carries TRBV19 and TRBJ2-3; D is perhaps TRBD2 (5 bases). Germline values: CDR1 LNHDA, CDR2 SQIVND (reference sequence). This CDR3 comprises 12 residues. V gave up 9 bases and J gave up 10 bases, with 17 bases separating them. The DNA for the CDR3 is TGTGCCAGAACTCTAACGGGGTCTGCGCAGTATTTT. Protein: CARTLTGSAQYF.

This rearrangement joins TRBV4-2 to TRBJ2-7, with D unresolved. Trimming removed 0 bases from V and 2 bases from J, with 17 bases in between. Looked up from germline, CDR1 is LGHNA and CDR2 is YNFKEQ. The CDR3 totals 17 residues. In DNA, the CDR3 is TGTGCCAGCAGCCAAGATATGGTTAAGCTGTTGACCTACGAGCAGTACTTC. It encodes CASSQDMVKLLTYEQYF.

V usage is TRBV1 and J usage is TRBJ2-2; the listed D gene, TRBD2, was not tested against the DNA. TRBV1 is a recognized pseudogene. The CDR3 contains 14 residues. CDR3 in amino acids: CTSSQDSATGELFF. The DNA of the CDR3 is TGCACCAGCAGCCAAGACAGCGCCACCGGGGAGCTGTTTTTT.

The chain links TRBV7-9 to TRBJ1-6; D may be TRBD1 (5 bases). The CDR3 sequence is 13 residues long. With 5 bases removed from V and 14 bases from J, the gap between germline ends came to 16 bases. Germline V gene lookup returns CDR1 SEHNR and CDR2 FQNEAQ (reference sequence). Written as DNA, the CDR3 is TGTGCCAGCAGCGTCCGGGACTCGGGGGCCCTCCACTTT. Amino acid sequence: CASSVRDSGALHF.

V is TRBV7-2 and J is TRBJ1-1; 8 bases fit TRBD1. The CDR3 contains 15 residues. Losses at the gene ends were 1 base for V and 6 bases for J; bases not matched to a gene: 7. Germline loops: CDR1 SGHTA, CDR2 FQGNSA. The CDR3 region has the DNA TGTGCCAGCAGCTTAGTGGTCGGGACAGGCGCTGAAGCTTTCTTT. It codes for CASSLVVGTGAEAFF.

The chain combines TRBV5-1 with TRBJ2-2, with 9 bases matching TRBD1. The CDR3 is made up of 15 amino acids. V was clipped by 4 bases and J by 4 bases; unmatched bases: 5. Germline V CDR1 and CDR2: SGHRS, YFSETQ. CDR3 amino acids: CASSNRDRATGELFF. The CDR3 DNA is TGCGCCAGCAGCAACCGGGACAGGGCCACCGGGGAGCTGTTTTTT.

The chain joins TRBV21-1 to TRBJ1-2; the table's D call, TRBD1, was not checked against the DNA. TRBV21-1 counts as a pseudogene. The CDR3 loop spans 14 amino acids. The CDR3 sequence: CASLQGLTNYGYTF. In nucleotides, the CDR3 is TGTGCCAGCTTGCAGGGGCTCACTAACTATGGCTACACCTTC.

This chain links TRBV18 with TRBJ2-7; 8 positions agree with TRBD1. CDR1 and CDR2 (germline): KGHSH, LQKENI. V dropped 3 bases and J dropped 2; count of bases not matched to a gene: 6. The CDR3 is made up of 15 amino acids. The CDR3 nucleotides read TGTGCCAGCTCACCCGTGGACAGGGTCACCTACGAGCAGTACTTC. As protein: CASSPVDRVTYEQYF.

The chain recombines TRBV27 with TRBJ1-2; no clear D. CDR3 size: 12 residues. Germline V gives CDR1 MNHEY, CDR2 SMNVEV (reference sequence). V lost 6 bases, J lost 0 bases, and 5 bases lay in between. This CDR3 reads CASREANYGYTF. CDR3 coding DNA: TGTGCCAGCAGGGAGGCTAACTATGGCTACACCTTC.

A few counts support this clone. The chain employs TRBV28 and TRBJ2-4; D gene unclear. In germline, CDR1 is MDHEN, CDR2 SYDVKM. V shed 6 bases and J shed 0 bases, with 9 bases lying between them. The CDR3 runs to 14 residues. In nucleotides, the CDR3 is TGTGCCAGCAGCGGAGATCTAGCCAAAAACATTCAGTACTTC. Its translation is CASSGDLAKNIQYF. The entire variable domain, with the rest obtained from reference TRBV28 and TRBJ2-4, is as follows: DVKVTQSSRYLVKRTGEKVFLECVQDMDHENMFWYRQDPGLGLRLIYFSYDVKMKEKGDIPEGYSVSREKKERFSLILESASTNQTSMYLCASSGDLAKNIQYFGAGTRLSVL.

The chain uses TRBV7-2 and TRBJ2-5; 8 bases line up with TRBD1. TRBJ2-7 explains the end of the DNA better; the J call may be wrong. Germline assignment: CDR1 SGHTA and CDR2 FQGNSA. There are 15 residues in the CDR3. CDR3 sequence (DNA): TGTGCCAGCAGTTGGGGAGACAGGGGTACCTACGAGCAGTACTTC. Its protein product is CASSWGDRGTYEQYF.

The chain has TRBV18 and TRBJ1-2; possible D gene TRBD1, 6 bases. Germline loops: CDR1 KGHSH, CDR2 LQKENI. Trimming removed 3 bases at V and 4 bases at J, with 15 bases between. CDR3 length: 15 residues. The DNA for the CDR3 is TGTGCCAGCTCACCTGGCGGGGGCAAAAGCTATGGCTACACCTTC. Protein product: CASSPGGGKSYGYTF.

The chain recombines TRBV14 with TRBJ1-2; no firm D call. V was pared by 4 bases and J by 8 bases, with 11 bases between. Germline V gives CDR1 SGHDN, CDR2 FVKESK. The CDR3 covers 12 residues. CDR3 region: CASSLSGGGYTF. The CDR3 nucleotides are TGTGCCAGCAGCCTCTCCGGCGGGGGCTACACCTTC.

The V gene is TRBV12-5, the J gene TRBJ2-1; 11 bases match TRBD2. The junction had 8 bases not matched to a gene; V was cut back by 3 bases and J by 7 bases. Germline assignment: CDR1 LGHNT and CDR2 FRNRAP. CDR3 length: 16 residues. This chain's CDR3 is CASGFPLAGEVNEQFF. CDR3 coding DNA: TGTGCTAGTGGTTTCCCACTAGCGGGAGAGGTTAATGAGCAGTTCTTC.

V usage is TRBV11-2 and J usage is TRBJ1-2; the match to TRBD1 covers 11 bases. V was clipped by 8 bases and J by 1 base; unmatched bases: 6. CDR1 is SGHAT and CDR2 is FQNNGV in the germline V gene. The CDR3 covers 15 residues. In nucleotides, the CDR3 is TGTGCCAGCGGGGACAGGGGGACTCTTAACTATGGCTACACCTTC. Its translation: CASGDRGTLNYGYTF.

The chain uses TRBV7-9 and TRBJ1-4, with D perhaps TRBD1 (6 bases). The germline V gene encodes CDR1 SEHNR and CDR2 FQNEAQ (reference sequence). The germline V and J ends were trimmed by 3 bases and 0 bases, with 8 bases remaining between them. The CDR3 sequence is 15 residues long. The CDR3 DNA sequence: TGTGCCAGCAGCTTCACAGGGACAACTAATGAAAAACTGTTTTTT. It translates to CASSFTGTTNEKLFF.

The gene calls are TRBV5-1 and TRBJ2-3; 11 bases agree with TRBD2. Germline-derived CDR1 and CDR2 are SGHRS and YFSETQ. This CDR3 contains 17 residues. V lost 0 bases, J lost 3 bases, and 6 bases stayed unmatched. The CDR3 loop is CASSLGLAGGPTDTQYF. The CDR3 DNA sequence: TGCGCCAGCAGCTTGGGTTTAGCGGGGGGGCCAACAGATACGCAGTATTTT.

This clone came up once. The CDR3 loop is CASSQGYQETQYF. The CDR3 DNA is TGTGCCAGCAGCCAGGGGTACCAAGAGACCCAGTACTTC. The chain couples TRBV2 to TRBJ2-5, with D perhaps TRBD1 (6 bases). The V gene lost 6 bases and the J gene lost 0 bases, with 8 bases spanning the gap. The CDR3 runs to 13 residues. CDR1 is SNHLY, CDR2 FYNNEI, per germline.